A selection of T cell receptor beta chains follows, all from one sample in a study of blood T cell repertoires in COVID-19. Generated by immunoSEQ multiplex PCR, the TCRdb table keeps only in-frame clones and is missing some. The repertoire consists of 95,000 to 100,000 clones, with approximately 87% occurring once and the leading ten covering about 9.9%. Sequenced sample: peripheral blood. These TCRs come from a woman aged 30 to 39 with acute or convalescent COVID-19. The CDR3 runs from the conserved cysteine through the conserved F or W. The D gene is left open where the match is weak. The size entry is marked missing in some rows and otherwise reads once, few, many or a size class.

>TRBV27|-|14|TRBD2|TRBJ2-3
TGTGCCAGCAGTTCCAGCGGGGGGGTAGATACGCAGTATTTT
CASSSSGGVDTQYF
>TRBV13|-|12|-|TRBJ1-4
TGTGCCAGCAGCTTAGGTCGGGGTGGTAAGGCTTTT
CASSLGRGGKAF
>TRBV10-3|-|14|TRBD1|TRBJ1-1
TGTGCCATCAGTGAAGACAGGGGAAGGACTGAAGCTTTCTTT
CAISEDRGRTEAFF
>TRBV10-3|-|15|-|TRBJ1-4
TGTGCCACCACGGGGGGCCCTTCAACTAATGAAAAACTGTTTTTT
CATTGGPSTNEKLFF
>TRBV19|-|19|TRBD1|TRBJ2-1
TGTGCCAGTAGTATTCGAGGACAGGGGGCAATTAGCTCCTACAATGAGCAGTTCTTC
CASSIRGQGAISSYNEQFF
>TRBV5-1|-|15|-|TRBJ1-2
TGCGCCAGCAGCTTGGCCGGGCTCGGGGACTATGGCTACACCTTC
CASSLAGLGDYGYTF
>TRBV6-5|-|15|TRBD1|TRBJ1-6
TGTGCCAGCAGTTACCTCGGACAGGGGAATTCACCCCTCCACTTT
CASSYLGQGNSPLHF
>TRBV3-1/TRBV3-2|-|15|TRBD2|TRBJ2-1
TGTGCCAGCAGCCAGGCGGGAGCGGGGCTCCATGAGCAGTTCTTC
CASSQAGAGLHEQFF
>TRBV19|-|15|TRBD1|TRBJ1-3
TGTGCCAGTAGGGGACAGGGTTCGTCTGGAAACACCATATATTTT
CASRGQGSSGNTIYF
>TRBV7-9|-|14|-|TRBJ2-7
TGTGCCAGCAGCCCCAACCTCTACTCCTACGAGCAGTACTTC
CASSPNLYSYEQYF
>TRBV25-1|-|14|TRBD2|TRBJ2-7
TGTGCCAGCCAGAGGAGCGGGGGGCGGGTAGAGCAGTACTTC
CASQRSGGRVEQYF
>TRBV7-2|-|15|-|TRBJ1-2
TGTGCCAGCAGCTTCGAAGGAGGGGCCGACTATGGCTACACCTTC
CASSFEGGADYGYTF
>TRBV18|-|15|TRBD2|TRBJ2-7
TGTGCCAGCTCACCATCTGGCGGGGGTTACTACGAGCAGTACTTC
CASSPSGGGYYEQYF
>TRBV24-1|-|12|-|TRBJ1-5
TGTGCCACCAGTGATTACTCTCAGCCCCAGCATTTT
CATSDYSQPQHF
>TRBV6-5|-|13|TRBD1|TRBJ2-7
TGTGCCAGCACGGTACAGGGGACCTACGAGCAGTACTTC
CASTVQGTYEQYF
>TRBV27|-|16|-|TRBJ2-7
TGTGCCAGCAGTCTTATTAGGCCAGACTCATTCTACGAGCAGTACTTC
CASSLIRPDSFYEQYF
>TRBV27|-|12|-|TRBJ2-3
TGTGCCAGCAGTCCACAAAGGGGTACGCAGTATTTT
CASSPQRGTQYF
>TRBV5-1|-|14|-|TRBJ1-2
TGCGCCAGCAGCTTGGCAGGGATTAACTATGGCTACACCTTC
CASSLAGINYGYTF
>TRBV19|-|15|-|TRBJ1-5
TGTGCCAGTAGTATAGTTAGGGGCGGTTCTCAGCCCCAGCATTTT
CASSIVRGGSQPQHF
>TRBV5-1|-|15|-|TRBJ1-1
TGCGCCAGCAGCTTAGGGGAGGGTGGTTACACTGAAGCTTTCTTT
CASSLGEGGYTEAFF
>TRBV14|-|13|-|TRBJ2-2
TGTGCCAGCTCTCAGGGGAACACCGGGGAGCTGTTTTTT
CASSQGNTGELFF
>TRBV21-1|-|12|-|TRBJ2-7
TGTGCCAGCAGCAAAGGCGGAAGACCGCAGTACTTC
CASSKGGRPQYF
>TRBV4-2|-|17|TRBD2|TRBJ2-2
TGTGCCAGCAGCCAAGCATGGCTAGCGGTGAACACCGGGGAGCTGTTTTTT
CASSQAWLAVNTGELFF
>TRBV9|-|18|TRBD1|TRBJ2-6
TGTGCCAGCAATGAACAGGGGTCCCCCCTCTCTGGGGCCAACGTCCTGACTTTC
CASNEQGSPLSGANVLTF
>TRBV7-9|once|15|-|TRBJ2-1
TGTGCCAGCAGCTTAGTTGGAGGGGGCGTGAATGAGCAGTTCTTC
CASSLVGGGVNEQFF
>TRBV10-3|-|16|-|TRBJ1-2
TGTGCCATCAGTGCATCGACGGACGGGGGAAACTATGGCTACACCTTC
CAISASTDGGNYGYTF
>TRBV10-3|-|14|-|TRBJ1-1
TGTGCCATCAGGTCGGGGGGGGAGAACACTGAAGCTTTCTTT
CAIRSGGENTEAFF
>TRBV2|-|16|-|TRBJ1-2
TGTGCCAGCAGTGAAGATAGGGGGATTCGTAACTATGGCTACACCTTC
CASSEDRGIRNYGYTF
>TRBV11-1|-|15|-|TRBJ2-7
TGTGCCAGCAGCTTGGGTACAGGGCTAGCCTACGAGCAGTACTTC
CASSLGTGLAYEQYF
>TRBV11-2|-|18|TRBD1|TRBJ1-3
TGTGCCAGCAGCTTCCTGACAGGGCCCCTCAGCTCTGGAAACACCATATATTTT
CASSFLTGPLSSGNTIYF
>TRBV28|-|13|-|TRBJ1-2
TGTGCCAGCAGCCCGGGGGGGACCTATGGCTACACCTTC
CASSPGGTYGYTF
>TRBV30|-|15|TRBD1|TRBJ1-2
TGTGCCTGGAGGCTACAGGGGGCTGTGTACTATGGCTACACCTTC
CAWRLQGAVYYGYTF
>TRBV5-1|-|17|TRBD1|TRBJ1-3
TGCGCCAGCAGCTTGATGTTACAGGGGGCAGCTGGAAACACCATATATTTT
CASSLMLQGAAGNTIYF
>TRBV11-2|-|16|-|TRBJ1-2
TGTGCCAGCAGCCCGGGGGTCGGGCTTCATAACTATGGCTACACCTTC
CASSPGVGLHNYGYTF
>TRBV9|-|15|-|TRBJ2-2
TGTGCCAGCAGCCCTGTCAGACTGAGCACCGGGGAGCTGTTTTTT
CASSPVRLSTGELFF
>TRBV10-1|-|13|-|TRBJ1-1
TGCGCCAGCAGAGAAAGCCGGAACACTGAAGCTTTCTTT
CASRESRNTEAFF
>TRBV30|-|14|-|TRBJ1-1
TGTGCCTGGACCTCGGACAATAGTCGGACTGAAGCTTTCTTT
CAWTSDNSRTEAFF
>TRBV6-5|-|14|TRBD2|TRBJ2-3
TGTGCCAGCAGTAGCGGGGGCTACACAGATACGCAGTATTTT
CASSSGGYTDTQYF
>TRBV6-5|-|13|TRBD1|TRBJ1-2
TGTGCCAGCAGCGACAGGGTTTACTATGGCTACACCTTC
CASSDRVYYGYTF
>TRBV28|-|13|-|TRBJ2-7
TGTGCCAGCACCCGGACAGCCCCCTACGAGCAGTACTTC
CASTRTAPYEQYF
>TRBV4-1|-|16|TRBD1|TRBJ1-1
TGCGCCAGCAGCCAAGAAACTTACAGGGGGCGGACTGAAGCTTTCTTT
CASSQETYRGRTEAFF
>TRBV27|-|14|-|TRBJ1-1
TGTGCCAGCACTACCCCCGACCTAGGGGGTGAAGCTTTCTTT
CASTTPDLGGEAFF
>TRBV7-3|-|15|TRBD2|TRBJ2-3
TGTGCCAGCAGTGTGACAGCGGGGGCCCCAGATACGCAGTATTTT
CASSVTAGAPDTQYF
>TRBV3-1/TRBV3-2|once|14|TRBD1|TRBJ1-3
TGTGCCAGCAGCCCCTTGGGGACAGGGCCCACCATATATTTT
CASSPLGTGPTIYF
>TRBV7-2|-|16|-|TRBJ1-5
TGTGCCAGCAGCTTAGGGTTGGGGAGGGTGGATCAGCCCCAGCATTTT
CASSLGLGRVDQPQHF
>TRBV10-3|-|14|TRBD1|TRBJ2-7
TGTGCCATCACCGAGGGACAGGGAATCTACGAGCAGTACTTC
CAITEGQGIYEQYF
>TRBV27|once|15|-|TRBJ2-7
TGTGCCAGCAGCTCCAGGGGGGCCAGGTTTTACGAGCAGTACTTC
CASSSRGARFYEQYF
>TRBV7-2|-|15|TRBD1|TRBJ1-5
TGTGCCAGCAGTCTCACAGGGGATAGCAATCAGCCCCAGCATTTT
CASSLTGDSNQPQHF
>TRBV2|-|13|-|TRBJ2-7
TGTGCCAGCATCCTTCCAGGTACCTACGAGCAGTACTTC
CASILPGTYEQYF
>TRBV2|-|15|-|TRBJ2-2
TGTGCCAGCACTGTCGAGACTGACCAAGCCGGGGAGCTGTTTTTT
CASTVETDQAGELFF
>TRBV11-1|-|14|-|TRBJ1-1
TGTGCCAGCAGCTCCGGGGCTAGCGGTGGTGAAGCTTTCTTT
CASSSGASGGEAFF
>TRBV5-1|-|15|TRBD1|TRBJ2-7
TGCGCCAGCAGCTACCAGGGGGTGGGGACCTACGAGCAGTACTTC
CASSYQGVGTYEQYF
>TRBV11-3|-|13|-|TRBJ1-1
TGTGCCAGCAGCTTCCCCGGGGACACTGAAGCTTTCTTT
CASSFPGDTEAFF